The rows below give T cell receptor beta chains drawn from one sample of a study of shared clonotypes between healthy human individuals. Clones were read by immunoSEQ multiplex PCR, and TCRdb kept only the in-frame ones, dropping some. The sample lists hundreds of thousands of clones, less than 85% occurring once. Input material: memory CD4+ T cells sorted from blood. The receptors come from a woman aged 30 to 39 in good health. The CDR3 runs from the conserved cysteine through the conserved F or W. The order of the fields is D gene, V gene, clone size, J gene, CDR3 protein, CDR3 DNA. D genes are given only for firm matches. Size values are once, few and many counts, or a class for expanded clones, and some rows have none.

>TRBD1|TRBV5-1|NA|TRBJ2-5
CASRQGLTGYQETQYF
TGCGCCAGCAGACAGGGGCTTACGGGGTACCAAGAGACCCAGTACTTC
>TRBD1|TRBV28|few|TRBJ1-5
CASSSPTGEANQPQHF
TGTGCCAGCAGTTCCCCTACAGGGGAGGCGAATCAGCCCCAGCATTTT
>NA|TRBV21-1|NA|TRBJ1-1
CASSKSREFFF
TGTGCCAGCAGCAAATCCAGGGAATTCTTCTTT
>TRBD1|TRBV4-1|NA|TRBJ2-7
CASSQGQGTYEQYF
TGCGCCAGCAGCCAAGGACAGGGAACCTACGAGCAGTACTTC
>TRBD2|TRBV28|NA|TRBJ2-1
CASRRDYGRYEQFF
TGTGCCAGCAGACGGGACTACGGACGGTATGAGCAGTTCTTC
>NA|TRBV5-1|NA|TRBJ2-7
CASQDLTSGEQYF
TGCGCCAGCCAGGATCTAACCTCCGGCGAGCAGTACTTC
>NA|TRBV30|many|TRBJ2-1
CAWSKGGDNEQFF
TGTGCCTGGAGTAAGGGCGGGGACAATGAGCAGTTCTTC
>NA|TRBV29-1|NA|TRBJ2-3
CSARTDTQYF
TGCAGCGCCCGGACAGATACGCAGTATTTT
>NA|TRBV5-4|once|TRBJ2-5
CASRVDGRGETQYF
TGTGCCAGCAGGGTGGACGGGAGAGGCGAGACCCAGTACTTC
>NA|TRBV4-2|once|TRBJ2-3
CASSQDLPITPDTQYF
TGTGCCAGCAGCCAAGACCTCCCTATTACTCCAGATACGCAGTATTTT
>NA|TRBV18|NA|TRBJ1-5
CASSPRQSDHQPQHF
TGTGCCAGCTCACCACGACAGAGCGACCATCAGCCCCAGCATTTT
>NA|TRBV19|many|TRBJ2-7
CATTDQHSAYEQYF
TGTGCCACGACTGACCAGCACAGTGCCTACGAGCAGTACTTC
>NA|TRBV6-5|NA|TRBJ2-4
CASSSTELAKNIQYF
TGTGCCAGCAGTTCTACAGAACTAGCCAAAAACATTCAGTACTTC
>TRBD1|TRBV29-1|NA|TRBJ1-1
CSVGGTASNTEAFF
TGCAGCGTTGGGGGGACAGCCAGTAACACTGAAGCTTTCTTT
>NA|TRBV10-2|NA|TRBJ1-1
CASSERGRNTEAFF
TGCGCCAGCAGTGAAAGGGGGAGGAACACTGAAGCTTTCTTT
>NA|TRBV27|NA|TRBJ1-2
CASSTRGREFYGYTF
TGTGCCAGCAGCACCAGGGGAAGGGAATTCTATGGCTACACCTTC
>NA|TRBV25-1|NA|TRBJ1-2
CASRTTYSGGGYTF
TGTGCCAGCAGGACAACGTATTCAGGCGGAGGCTACACCTTC